This T cell receptor (beta chain) was observed in a study of molecular identifiers for immune sequencing clone quantification. The CDR3 spans 15 residues. V was pared by 2 bases and J by 5 bases, with 12 bases between. Per the germline V gene, CDR1 is SEHNR and CDR2 is FQNEAQ (reference sequence). This clonotype was recorded many times. TCRdb used MiXCR to reprocess the PCR reads, holding one entry per CDR3 protein. This table has some 320,000 distinct CDR3 sequences, about a fifth appearing once. This clonotype was sampled from a human donor in good health. Some libraries in this study had Jurkat cell RNA spiked in. This rearrangement joins TRBV7-9 to TRBJ2-2; possible D gene TRBD1, 6 bases. The sequenced sample was naive CD8+ T cells from blood, with Jurkat cell RNA spiked in. Documented subset: FACS-sorted CD8+CD4-CCR7+CD45RA+ naive T cells. CDR3 loop: CASSLTAQGTGELFF. DNA for the CDR3: TGTGCCAGCAGCTTAACCGCACAGGGTACCGGGGAGCTGTTTTTT. Looking up the rest from reference TRBV7-9 and TRBJ2-2 gives the full variable domain: DTGVSQNPRHKITKRGQNVTFRCDPISEHNRLYWYRQTLGQGPEFLTYFQNEAQLEKSRLLSDRFSAERPKGSFSTLEIQRTEQGDSAMYLCASSLTAQGTGELFFGEGSRLTVL.